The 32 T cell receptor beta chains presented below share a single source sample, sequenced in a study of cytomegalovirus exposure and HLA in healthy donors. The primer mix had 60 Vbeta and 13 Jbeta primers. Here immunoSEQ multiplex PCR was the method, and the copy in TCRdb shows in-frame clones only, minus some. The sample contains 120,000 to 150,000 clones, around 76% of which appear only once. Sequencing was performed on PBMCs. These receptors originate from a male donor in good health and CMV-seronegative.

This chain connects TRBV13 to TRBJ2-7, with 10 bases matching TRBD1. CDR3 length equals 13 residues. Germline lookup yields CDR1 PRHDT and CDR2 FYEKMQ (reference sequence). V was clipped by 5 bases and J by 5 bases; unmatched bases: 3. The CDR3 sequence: CASSPGQGNEQYF. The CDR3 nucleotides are TGTGCCAGCAGCCCGGGACAGGGGAACGAGCAGTACTTC.

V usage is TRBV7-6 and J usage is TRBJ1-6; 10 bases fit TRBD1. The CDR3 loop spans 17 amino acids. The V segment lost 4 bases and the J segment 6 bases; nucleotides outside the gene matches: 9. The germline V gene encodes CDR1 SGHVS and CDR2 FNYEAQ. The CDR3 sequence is CASSSQTGGDFNSPLHF. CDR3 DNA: TGTGCCAGCAGCTCACAGACAGGGGGCGATTTTAATTCACCCCTCCACTTT.

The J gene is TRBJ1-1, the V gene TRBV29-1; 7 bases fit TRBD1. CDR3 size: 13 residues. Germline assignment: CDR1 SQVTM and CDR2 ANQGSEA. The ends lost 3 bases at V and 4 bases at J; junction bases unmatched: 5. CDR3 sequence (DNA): TGCAGCGTTGAGGGACAGCCCAGCACTGAAGCTTTCTTT. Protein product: CSVEGQPSTEAFF.

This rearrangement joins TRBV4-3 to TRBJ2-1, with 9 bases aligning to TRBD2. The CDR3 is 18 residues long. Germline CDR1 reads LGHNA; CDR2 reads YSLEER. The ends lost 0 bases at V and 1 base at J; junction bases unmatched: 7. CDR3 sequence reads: CASSQESSGGWSYNEQFF. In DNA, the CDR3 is TGCGCCAGCAGCCAAGAGTCCAGCGGGGGGTGGTCCTACAATGAGCAGTTCTTC.

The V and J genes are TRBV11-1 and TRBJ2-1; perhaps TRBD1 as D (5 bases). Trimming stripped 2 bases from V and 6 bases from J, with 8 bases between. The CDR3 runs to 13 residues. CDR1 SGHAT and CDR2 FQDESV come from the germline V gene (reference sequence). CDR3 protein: CASSLSRVNEQFF. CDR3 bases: TGTGCCAGCAGCTTAAGCAGGGTCAATGAGCAGTTCTTC.

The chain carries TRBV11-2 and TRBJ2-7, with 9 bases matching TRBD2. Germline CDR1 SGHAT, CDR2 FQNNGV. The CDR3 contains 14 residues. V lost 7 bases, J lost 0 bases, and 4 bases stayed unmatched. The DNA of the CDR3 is TGTGCCAGCAATAGCGGGGGACCCTCCTACGAGCAGTACTTC. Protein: CASNSGGPSYEQYF.

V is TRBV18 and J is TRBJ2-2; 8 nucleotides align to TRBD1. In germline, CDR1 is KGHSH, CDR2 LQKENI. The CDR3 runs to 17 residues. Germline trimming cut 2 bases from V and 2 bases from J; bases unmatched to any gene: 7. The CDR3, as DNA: TGTGCCAGCTCACCAAGAGGCAGGGGGCTAAACACCGGGGAGCTGTTTTTT. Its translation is CASSPRGRGLNTGELFF.

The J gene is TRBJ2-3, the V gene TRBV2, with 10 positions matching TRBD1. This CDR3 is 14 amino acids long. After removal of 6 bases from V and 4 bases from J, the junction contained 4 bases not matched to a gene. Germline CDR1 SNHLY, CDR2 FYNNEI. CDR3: CASSSGTGADTQYF. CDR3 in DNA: TGTGCCAGCAGCTCCGGGACAGGGGCAGATACGCAGTATTTT.

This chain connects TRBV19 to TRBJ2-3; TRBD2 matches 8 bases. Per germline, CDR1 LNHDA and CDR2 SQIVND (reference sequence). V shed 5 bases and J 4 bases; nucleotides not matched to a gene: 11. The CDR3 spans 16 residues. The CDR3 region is CASSLGLAGPADTQYF. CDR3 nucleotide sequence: TGTGCCAGTAGTTTGGGGCTAGCGGGTCCGGCAGATACGCAGTATTTT.

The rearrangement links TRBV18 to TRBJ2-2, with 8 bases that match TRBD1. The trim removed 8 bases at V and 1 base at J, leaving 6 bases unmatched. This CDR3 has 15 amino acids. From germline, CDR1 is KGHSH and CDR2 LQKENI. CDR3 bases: TGTGCCAGCCCAGACAGGGGAATGAACACCGGGGAGCTGTTTTTT. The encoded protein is CASPDRGMNTGELFF.

CDR3 coding DNA: TGTGCCAGCAGCCCGGGACAGGGGGGATTATGGAGTTTGAACACTGAAGCTTTCTTT. Translating gives CASSPGQGGLWSLNTEAFF. V gene TRBV9 combines with J gene TRBJ1-1; TRBD1 matches at 11 bases. The V segment lost 4 bases and the J segment 0 bases; nucleotides outside the gene matches: 14. Germline V gene lookup returns CDR1 SGDLS and CDR2 YYNGEE. The CDR3 consists of 19 residues.

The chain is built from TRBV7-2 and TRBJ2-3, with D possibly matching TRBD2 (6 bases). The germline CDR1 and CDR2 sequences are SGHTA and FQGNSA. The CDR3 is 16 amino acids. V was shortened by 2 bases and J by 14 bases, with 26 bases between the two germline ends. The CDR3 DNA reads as TGTGCCAGCAGCTTAATGCCCGGGAGAAGAGAGCGGATGTTGTATTTT. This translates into CASSLMPGRRERMLYF.

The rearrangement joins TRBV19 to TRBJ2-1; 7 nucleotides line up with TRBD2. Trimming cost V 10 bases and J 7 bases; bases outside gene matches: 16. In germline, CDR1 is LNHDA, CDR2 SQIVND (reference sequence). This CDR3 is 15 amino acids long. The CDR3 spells CATRLARSPRNEQFF. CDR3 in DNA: TGTGCCACTCGACTAGCCCGTTCTCCTCGAAATGAGCAGTTCTTC.

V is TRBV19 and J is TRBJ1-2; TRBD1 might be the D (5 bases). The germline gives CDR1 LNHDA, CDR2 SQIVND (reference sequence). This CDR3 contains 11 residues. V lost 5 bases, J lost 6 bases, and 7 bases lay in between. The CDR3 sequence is CASSAGNGYTF. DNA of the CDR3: TGTGCCAGTAGTGCAGGGAATGGCTACACCTTC.

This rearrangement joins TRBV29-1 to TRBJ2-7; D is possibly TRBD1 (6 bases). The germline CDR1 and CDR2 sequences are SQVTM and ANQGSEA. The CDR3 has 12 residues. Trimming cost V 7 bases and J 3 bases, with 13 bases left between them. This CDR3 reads CSARDTNYEQYF. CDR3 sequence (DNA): TGCAGCGCCCGGGACACGAACTACGAGCAGTACTTC.

CDR3 nucleotide sequence: TGCGCCAGCAGCTTGGAACACAGCACAGATACGCAGTATTTT. Protein sequence: CASSLEHSTDTQYF. The rearrangement links TRBV5-1 to TRBJ2-3, with D unresolved. The CDR3 totals 14 residues. CDR1 and CDR2 from the germline V gene are SGHRS and YFSETQ. V lost 0 bases, J lost 0 bases, and 5 bases lay in between.

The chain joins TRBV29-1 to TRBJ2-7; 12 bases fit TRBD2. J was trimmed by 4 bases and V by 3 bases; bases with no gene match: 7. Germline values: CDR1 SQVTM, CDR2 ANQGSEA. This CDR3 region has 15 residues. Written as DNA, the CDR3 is TGCAGCGTTGAGGGTCTAGCGGGAGGGCCTTACGAGCAGTACTTC. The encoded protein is CSVEGLAGGPYEQYF.

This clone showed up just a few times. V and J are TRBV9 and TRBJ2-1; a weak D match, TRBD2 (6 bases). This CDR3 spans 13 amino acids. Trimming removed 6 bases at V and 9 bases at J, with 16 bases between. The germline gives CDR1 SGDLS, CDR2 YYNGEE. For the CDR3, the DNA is TGTGCCAGCACCCTGACTAGTCAGGGTGAGCAGTTCTTC. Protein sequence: CASTLTSQGEQFF.

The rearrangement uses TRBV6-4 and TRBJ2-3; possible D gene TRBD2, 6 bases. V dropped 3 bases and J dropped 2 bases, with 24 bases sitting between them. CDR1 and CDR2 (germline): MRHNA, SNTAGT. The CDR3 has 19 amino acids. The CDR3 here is CASSDLALKRGLLTDTQYF. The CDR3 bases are TGTGCCAGCAGTGATCTTGCTCTGAAACGGGGACTTCTCACAGATACGCAGTATTTT.

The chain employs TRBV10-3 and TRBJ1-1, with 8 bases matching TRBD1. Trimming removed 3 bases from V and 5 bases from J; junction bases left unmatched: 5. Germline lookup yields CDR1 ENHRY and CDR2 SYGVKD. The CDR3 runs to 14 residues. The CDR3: CAISEPNRGTEAFF. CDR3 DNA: TGTGCCATCAGTGAACCCAACAGGGGGACTGAAGCTTTCTTT.

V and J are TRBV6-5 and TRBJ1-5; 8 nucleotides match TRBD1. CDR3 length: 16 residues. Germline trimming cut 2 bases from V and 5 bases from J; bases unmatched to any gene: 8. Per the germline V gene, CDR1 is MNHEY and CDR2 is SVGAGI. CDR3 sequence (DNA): TGTGCCAGCAGTTACGACGGACAGGGCGGCCATCAGCCCCAGCATTTT. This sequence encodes CASSYDGQGGHQPQHF.

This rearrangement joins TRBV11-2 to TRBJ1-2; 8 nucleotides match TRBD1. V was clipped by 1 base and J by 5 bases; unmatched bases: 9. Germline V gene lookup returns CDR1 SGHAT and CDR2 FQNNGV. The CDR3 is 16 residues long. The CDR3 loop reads CASSLAGQGALYGYTF. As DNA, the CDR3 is TGTGCCAGCAGCTTAGCTGGGCAGGGGGCATTGTATGGCTACACCTTC.

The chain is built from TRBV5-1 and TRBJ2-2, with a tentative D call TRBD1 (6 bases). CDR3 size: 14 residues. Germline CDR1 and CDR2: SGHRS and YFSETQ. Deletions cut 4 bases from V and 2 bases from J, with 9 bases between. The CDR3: CASSEQGNTGELFF. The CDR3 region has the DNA TGCGCCAGCAGCGAACAGGGAAACACCGGGGAGCTGTTTTTT.

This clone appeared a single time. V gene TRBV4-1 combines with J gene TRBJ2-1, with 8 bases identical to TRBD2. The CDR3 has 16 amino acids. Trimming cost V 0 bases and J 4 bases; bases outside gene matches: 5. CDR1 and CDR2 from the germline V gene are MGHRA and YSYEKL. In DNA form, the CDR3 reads TGCGCCAGCAGCCAAGATTTCAGCGGGAGTTACAATGAGCAGTTCTTC. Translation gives CASSQDFSGSYNEQFF.

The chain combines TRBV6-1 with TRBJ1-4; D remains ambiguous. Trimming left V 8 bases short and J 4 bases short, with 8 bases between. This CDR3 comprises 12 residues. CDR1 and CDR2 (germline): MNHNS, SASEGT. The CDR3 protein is CASRGSNEKLFF. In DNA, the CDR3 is TGTGCCAGCCGGGGTAGTAATGAAAAACTGTTTTTT.

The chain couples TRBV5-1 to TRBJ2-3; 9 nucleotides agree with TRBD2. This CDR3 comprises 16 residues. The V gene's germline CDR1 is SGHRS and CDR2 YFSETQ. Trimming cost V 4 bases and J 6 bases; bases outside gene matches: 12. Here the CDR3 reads CASSTGGLAGTDTQYF. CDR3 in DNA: TGCGCCAGCAGCACTGGTGGTCTAGCGGGAACTGATACGCAGTATTTT.

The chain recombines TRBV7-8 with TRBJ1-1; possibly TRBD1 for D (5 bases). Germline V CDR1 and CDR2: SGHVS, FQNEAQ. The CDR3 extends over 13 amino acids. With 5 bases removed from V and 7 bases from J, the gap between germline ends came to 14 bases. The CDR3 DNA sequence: TGTGCCAGCAGCGCATCAGGGATTGGTGAAGCTTTCTTT. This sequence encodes CASSASGIGEAFF. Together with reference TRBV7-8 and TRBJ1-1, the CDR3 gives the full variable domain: GAGVSQSPRYKVAKRGQDVALRCDPISGHVSLFWYQQALGQGPEFLTYFQNEAQLDKSGLPSDRFFAERPEGSVSTLKIQRTQQEDSAVYLCASSASGIGEAFFGQGTRLTVV.

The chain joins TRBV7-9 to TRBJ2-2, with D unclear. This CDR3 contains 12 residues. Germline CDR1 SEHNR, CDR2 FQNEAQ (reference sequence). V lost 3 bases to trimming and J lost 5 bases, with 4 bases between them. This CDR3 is CASSFGTGELFF. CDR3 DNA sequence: TGTGCCAGCAGCTTCGGGACCGGGGAGCTGTTTTTT.

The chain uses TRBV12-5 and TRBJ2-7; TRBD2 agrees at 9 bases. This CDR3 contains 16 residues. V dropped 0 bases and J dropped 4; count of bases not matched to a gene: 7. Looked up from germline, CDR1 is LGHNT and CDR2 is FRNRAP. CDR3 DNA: TGTGCTAGTGGTTTGGTTGGTAGCGGGAGTAAATACGAGCAGTACTTC. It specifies CASGLVGSGSKYEQYF.

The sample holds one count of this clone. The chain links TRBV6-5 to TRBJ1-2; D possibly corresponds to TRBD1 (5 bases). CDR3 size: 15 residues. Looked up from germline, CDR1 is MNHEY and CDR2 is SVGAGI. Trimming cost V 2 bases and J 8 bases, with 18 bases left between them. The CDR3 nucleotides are TGTGCCAGCAGTTACGCCCCCGACAGTTCGGGCGGCTACACCTTC. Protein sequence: CASSYAPDSSGGYTF.

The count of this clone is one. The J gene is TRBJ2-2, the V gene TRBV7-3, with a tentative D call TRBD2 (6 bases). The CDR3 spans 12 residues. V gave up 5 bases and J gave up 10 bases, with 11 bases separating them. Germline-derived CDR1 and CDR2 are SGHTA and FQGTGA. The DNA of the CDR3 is TGTGCCAGCAGCCGGGGACTCTCGGAGCTGTTTTTT. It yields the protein CASSRGLSELFF.

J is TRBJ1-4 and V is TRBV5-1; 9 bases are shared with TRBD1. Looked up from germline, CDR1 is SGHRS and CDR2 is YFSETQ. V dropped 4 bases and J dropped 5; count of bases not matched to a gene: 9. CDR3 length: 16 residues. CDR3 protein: CASSPTTTGGNEKLFF. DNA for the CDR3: TGCGCCAGCAGCCCCACAACAACAGGGGGCAATGAAAAACTGTTTTTT. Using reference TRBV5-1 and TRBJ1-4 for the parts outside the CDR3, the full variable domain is KAGVTQTPRYLIKTRGQQVTLSCSPISGHRSVSWYQQTPGQGLQFLFEYFSETQRNKGNFPGRFSGRQFSNSRSEMNVSTLELGDSALYLCASSPTTTGGNEKLFFGSGTQLSVL.